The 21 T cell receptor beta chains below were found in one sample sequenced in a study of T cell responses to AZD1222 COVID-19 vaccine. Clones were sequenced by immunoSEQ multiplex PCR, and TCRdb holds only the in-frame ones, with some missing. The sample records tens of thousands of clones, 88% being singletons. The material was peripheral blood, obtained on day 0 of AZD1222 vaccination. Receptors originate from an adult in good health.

CDR3: CASSMGRALDGYTF. The CDR3 region has the DNA TGTGCCAGTAGTATGGGACGGGCGCTAGATGGCTACACCTTC. The J gene is TRBJ1-2, the V gene TRBV19; possible D gene TRBD1, 5 bases. From germline, CDR1 is LNHDA and CDR2 SQIVND (reference sequence). V lost 3 bases and J lost 6, with 14 bases in between. CDR3 length equals 14 residues. Full variable domain (rest looked up from reference TRBV19 and TRBJ1-2): DGGITQSPKYLFRKEGQNVTLSCEQNLNHDAMYWYRQDPGQGLRLIYYSQIVNDFQKGDIAEGYSVSREKKESFPLTVTSAQKNPTAFYLCASSMGRALDGYTFGSGTRLTVV.

CDR3 DNA sequence: TGTGCCAGTAGTATCGACAGCTACGTATCCTACGAGCAGTACTTC. Translating it yields CASSIDSYVSYEQYF. The rearrangement links TRBV19 to TRBJ2-7; D is possibly TRBD1 (5 bases). Germline CDR1 is LNHDA and CDR2 is SQIVND (reference sequence). The V and J ends lost 3 bases and 1 base respectively, with 13 bases between them. The CDR3 is made up of 15 amino acids.

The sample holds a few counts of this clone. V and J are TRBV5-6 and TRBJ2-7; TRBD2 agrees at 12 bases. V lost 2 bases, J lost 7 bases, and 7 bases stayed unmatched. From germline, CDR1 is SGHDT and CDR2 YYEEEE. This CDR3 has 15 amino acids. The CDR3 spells CASSLLAGGPPEQYF. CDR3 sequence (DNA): TGTGCCAGCAGCTTACTAGCGGGAGGTCCTCCGGAGCAGTACTTC.

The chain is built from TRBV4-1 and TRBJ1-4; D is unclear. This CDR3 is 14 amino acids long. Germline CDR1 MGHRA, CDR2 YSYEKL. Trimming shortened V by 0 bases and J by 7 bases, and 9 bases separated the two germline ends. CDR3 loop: CASSQDPTFEKLFF. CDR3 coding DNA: TGCGCCAGCAGCCAAGATCCCACGTTTGAAAAACTGTTTTTT.

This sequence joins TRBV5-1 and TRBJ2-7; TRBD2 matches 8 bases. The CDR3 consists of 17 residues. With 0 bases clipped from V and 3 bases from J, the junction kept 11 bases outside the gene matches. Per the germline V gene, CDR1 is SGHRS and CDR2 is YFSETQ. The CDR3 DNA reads TGCGCCAGCAGCTTGGCCAACGTCGGGACTAGTATCTACGAGCAGTACTTC. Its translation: CASSLANVGTSIYEQYF.

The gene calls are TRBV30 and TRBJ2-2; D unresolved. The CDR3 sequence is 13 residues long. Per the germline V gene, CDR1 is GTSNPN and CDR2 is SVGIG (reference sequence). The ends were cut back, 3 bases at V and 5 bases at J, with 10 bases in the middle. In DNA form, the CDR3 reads TGTGCCTGGAGGAATAGCTGGACCGGGGAGCTGTTTTTT. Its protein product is CAWRNSWTGELFF.

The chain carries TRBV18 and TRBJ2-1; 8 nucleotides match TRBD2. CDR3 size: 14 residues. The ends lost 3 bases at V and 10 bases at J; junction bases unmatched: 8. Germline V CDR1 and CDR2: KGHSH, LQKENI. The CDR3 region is CASSPQAGEREQFF. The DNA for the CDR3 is TGTGCCAGCTCACCGCAAGCGGGAGAACGGGAGCAGTTCTTC.

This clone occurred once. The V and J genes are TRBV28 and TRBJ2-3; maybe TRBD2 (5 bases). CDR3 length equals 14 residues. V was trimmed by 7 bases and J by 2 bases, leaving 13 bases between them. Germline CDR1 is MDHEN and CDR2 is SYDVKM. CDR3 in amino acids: CASIQGLNTDTQYF. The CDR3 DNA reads TGTGCCAGCATACAAGGACTTAACACAGATACGCAGTATTTT.

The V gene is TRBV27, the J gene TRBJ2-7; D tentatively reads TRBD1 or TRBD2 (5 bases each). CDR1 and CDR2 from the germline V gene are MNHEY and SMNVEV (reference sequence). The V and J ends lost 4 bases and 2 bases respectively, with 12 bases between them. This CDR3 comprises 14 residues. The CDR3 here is CASSWGTNPYEQYF. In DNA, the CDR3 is TGTGCCAGCAGTTGGGGGACGAACCCCTACGAGCAGTACTTC.

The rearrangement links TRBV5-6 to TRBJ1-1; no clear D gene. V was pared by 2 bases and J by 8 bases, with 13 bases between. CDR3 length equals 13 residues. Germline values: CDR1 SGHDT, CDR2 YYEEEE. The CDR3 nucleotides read TGTGCCAGCAGCTTCGGGCGGCTTAAGGAAGCTTTCTTT. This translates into CASSFGRLKEAFF.

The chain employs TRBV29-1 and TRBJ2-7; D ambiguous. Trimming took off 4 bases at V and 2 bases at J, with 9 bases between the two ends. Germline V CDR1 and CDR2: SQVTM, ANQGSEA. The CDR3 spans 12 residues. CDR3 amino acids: CSVVPETYEQYF. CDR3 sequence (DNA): TGCAGCGTTGTCCCCGAGACCTACGAGCAGTACTTC.

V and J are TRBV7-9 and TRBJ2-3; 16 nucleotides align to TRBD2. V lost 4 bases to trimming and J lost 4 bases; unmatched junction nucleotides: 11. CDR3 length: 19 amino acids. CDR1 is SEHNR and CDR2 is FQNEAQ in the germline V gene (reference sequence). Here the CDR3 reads CASSSPGTSGRVYADTQYF. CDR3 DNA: TGTGCCAGCAGCTCTCCCGGGACTAGCGGGAGGGTATATGCAGATACGCAGTATTTT.

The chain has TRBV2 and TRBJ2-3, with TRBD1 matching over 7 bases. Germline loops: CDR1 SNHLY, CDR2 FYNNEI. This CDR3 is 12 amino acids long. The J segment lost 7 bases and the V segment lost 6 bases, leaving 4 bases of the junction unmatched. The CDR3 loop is CASRGDSYTQYF. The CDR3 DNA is TGTGCCAGCAGAGGGGACAGTTATACGCAGTATTTT.

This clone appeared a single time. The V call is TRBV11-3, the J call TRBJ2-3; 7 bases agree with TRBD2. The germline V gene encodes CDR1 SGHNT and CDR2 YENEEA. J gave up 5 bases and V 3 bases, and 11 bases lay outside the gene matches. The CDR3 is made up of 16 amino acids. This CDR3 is CASSLGGGTPLDTQYF. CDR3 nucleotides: TGTGCCAGCAGCTTGGGGGGAGGGACTCCACTAGATACGCAGTATTTT.

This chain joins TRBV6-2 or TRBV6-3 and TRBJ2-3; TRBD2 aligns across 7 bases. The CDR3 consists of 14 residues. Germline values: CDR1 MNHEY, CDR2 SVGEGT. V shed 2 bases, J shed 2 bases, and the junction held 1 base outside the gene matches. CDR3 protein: CASSYGRATDTQYF. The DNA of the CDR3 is TGTGCCAGCAGTTACGGGAGGGCCACAGATACGCAGTATTTT.

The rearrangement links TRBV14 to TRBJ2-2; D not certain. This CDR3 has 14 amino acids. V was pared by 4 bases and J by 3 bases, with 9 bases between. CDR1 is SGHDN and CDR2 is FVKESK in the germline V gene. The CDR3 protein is CASSLGSYTGELFF. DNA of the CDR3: TGTGCCAGCAGCCTAGGCAGCTACACCGGGGAGCTGTTTTTT.

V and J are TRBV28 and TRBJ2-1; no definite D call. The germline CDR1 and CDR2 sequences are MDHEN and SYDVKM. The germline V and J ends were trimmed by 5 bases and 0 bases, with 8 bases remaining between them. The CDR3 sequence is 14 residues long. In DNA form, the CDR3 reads TGTGCCAGCAGTGCGGCGGTCTCCTACAATGAGCAGTTCTTC. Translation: CASSAAVSYNEQFF.

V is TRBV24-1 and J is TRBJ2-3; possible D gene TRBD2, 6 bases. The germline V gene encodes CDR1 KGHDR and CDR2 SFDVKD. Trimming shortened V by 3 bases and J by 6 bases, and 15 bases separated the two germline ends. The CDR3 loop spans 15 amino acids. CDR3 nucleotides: TGTGCCACCAGTGATCCTGGACCAAGCGGGGATACGCAGTATTTT. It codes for CATSDPGPSGDTQYF.

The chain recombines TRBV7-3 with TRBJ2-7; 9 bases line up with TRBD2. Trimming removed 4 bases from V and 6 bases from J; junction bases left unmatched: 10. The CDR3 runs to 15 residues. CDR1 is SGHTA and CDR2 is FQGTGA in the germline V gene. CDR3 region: CASSSIAGAITEQYF. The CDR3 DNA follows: TGTGCCAGCAGCTCAATAGCGGGAGCAATTACCGAGCAGTACTTC.

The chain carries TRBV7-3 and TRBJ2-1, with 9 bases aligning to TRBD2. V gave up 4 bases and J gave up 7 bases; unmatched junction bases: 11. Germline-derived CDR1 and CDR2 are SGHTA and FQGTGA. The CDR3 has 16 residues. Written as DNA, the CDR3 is TGTGCCAGCAGCTACCTGGGGACTAGCCTAAGGAATGAGCAGTTCTTC. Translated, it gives CASSYLGTSLRNEQFF.

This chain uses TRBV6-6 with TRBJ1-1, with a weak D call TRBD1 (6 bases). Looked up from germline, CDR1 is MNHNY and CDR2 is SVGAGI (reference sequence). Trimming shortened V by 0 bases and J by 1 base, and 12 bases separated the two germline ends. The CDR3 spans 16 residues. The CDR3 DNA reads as TGTGCCAGCAGTTACTCGATAAGGGGGAGGAACACTGAAGCTTTCTTT. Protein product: CASSYSIRGRNTEAFF.